The rows below give T cell receptor beta chains drawn from one sample of a study of cytotoxic CD8 clonotypes in ibrutinib-treated CLL. Sequenced by immunoSEQ multiplex PCR; TCRdb stores in-frame clones only, minus some. The sample holds about 310,000 clones, around four fifths seen once. Specimen: PBMCs, collected before ibrutinib treatment. The source of these receptors is a human donor with chronic lymphocytic leukemia. CDR3s include the opening cysteine and the closing phenylalanine or tryptophan. D genes are given only for firm matches. Clone size is stated in some rows and not others, as once, few, many or a class when expanded.

>.|TRBJ1-1|.|TRBV9
TGTGCCAGCAGCGTCGGACAGAGGGGAGAAGCTTTCTTT
CASSVGQRGEAFF
>.|TRBJ2-7|.|TRBV4-3
TGCGCCAGCAGCCAAGGACTAGTCCCGGGTGACGAGCAGTACTTC
CASSQGLVPGDEQYF
>TRBD2|TRBJ2-1|.|TRBV25-1
TGTGCCAGCAGTGAATACCCTCTCCGGGAGGGCGAGGAGCAGTTCTTC
CASSEYPLREGEEQFF
>TRBD1|TRBJ2-1|.|TRBV29-1
TGCAGCGTTGAAGATCTGAACAGGGGGCCTAATGAGCAGTTCTTC
CSVEDLNRGPNEQFF
>.|TRBJ2-1|.|TRBV14
TGTGCCAGCAGTCAAGGGGGTAGCGGGTCGTTCTTC
CASSQGGSGSFF
>TRBD2|TRBJ2-1|.|TRBV4-1
TGCGCCAGCAGCCAAGGCATACTAGCGGACAATGAGCAGTTCTTC
CASSQGILADNEQFF
>.|TRBJ1-5|.|TRBV15
TGTGCCACCAGCAGACGGACATGGGATAGCAATCAGCCCCAGCATTTT
CATSRRTWDSNQPQHF
>TRBD1|TRBJ1-1|.|TRBV4-2
TGTGCCAGCAGGGGACAGGGGGACACTGAAGCTTTCTTT
CASRGQGDTEAFF
>.|TRBJ1-5|.|TRBV15
TGTGCCACCAGCAGAGATTTCCGGAACCGCAATCAGCCCCAGCATTTT
CATSRDFRNRNQPQHF
>TRBD2|TRBJ2-3|.|TRBV5-1
TGCGCCAGCAGCTTGGTTGCTAGCGGACGCACAGATACGCAGTATTTT
CASSLVASGRTDTQYF
>.|TRBJ1-1|.|TRBV2
TGTGCCAGCAGTACGAGGGGGTTCACTGAAGCTTTCTTT
CASSTRGFTEAFF
>.|TRBJ2-1|.|TRBV18
TGTGCCAGCTCACCACAATCGCACAATGAGCAGTTCTTC
CASSPQSHNEQFF
>.|TRBJ2-5|.|TRBV5-1
TGCGCCAGCAGTTGGTCAAGGGAAGGAGAGACCCAGTACTTC
CASSWSREGETQYF
>.|TRBJ2-7|.|TRBV5-1
TGCGCCAGCAGCTTAGCGGAGGGTCTTAGCGAGCAGTACTTC
CASSLAEGLSEQYF
>.|TRBJ2-7|.|TRBV20-1
TGCAGTGCGAGGCCTAGACCCGAGCAGTACTTC
CSARPRPEQYF
>.|TRBJ2-7|few|TRBV27
TGTGCCAGCAGTTTATCGAATTTCGCCTACGAGCAGTACTTC
CASSLSNFAYEQYF
>TRBD1|TRBJ2-7|.|TRBV27
TGTGCCAGCAGTTTAAGGGGGCTAAATTACGAGCAGTACTTC
CASSLRGLNYEQYF
>.|TRBJ1-1|few|TRBV6-1
TGTGCCAGCAGTGAAGCCTGGGGGATAGGGGAAGCTTTCTTT
CASSEAWGIGEAFF
>TRBD2|TRBJ2-5|.|TRBV15
TGTGCCACCAGCAGAATAGCGGGAGGCGGCGAGACCCAGTACTTC
CATSRIAGGGETQYF
>.|TRBJ1-3|.|TRBV7-2
TGTGCCAGCACCCACATCTGGGCCTACAATGAGGACACCATATATTTT
CASTHIWAYNEDTIYF
>.|TRBJ2-7|few|TRBV18
TGTGCCAGCTCCTGGGGGGCAGCCTACGAGCAGTACTTC
CASSWGAAYEQYF
>TRBD2|TRBJ2-1|.|TRBV11-2
TGTGCCAGCAGTTTTAGCGGGAATTCATACAATGAGCAGTTCTTC
CASSFSGNSYNEQFF
>TRBD2|TRBJ2-3|.|TRBV29-1
TGCCAAATCGGGGGGGAGGTCCCAGATACGCAGTATTTT
CQIGGEVPDTQYF
>TRBD2|TRBJ2-1|.|TRBV9
TGTGCCAGCAGCGTAGCTGGGGTTCGGTACGGGCTAGCGGATATAAACAATGAGCAGTTCTTC
CASSVAGVRYGLADINNEQFF
>.|TRBJ1-4|.|TRBV30
TGTGCCTGGAGCTGGGGGGCGCCTGAAAAACTGTTTTTT
CAWSWGAPEKLFF
>.|TRBJ1-1|.|TRBV15
TGTGCCACCAGCAGGTACCGGGGCCCGAACACTGAAGCTTTCTTT
CATSRYRGPNTEAFF
>.|TRBJ2-3|.|TRBV10-3
TGTGCCATCAGTGAGGGGGGTAGCACAGATACGCAGTATTTT
CAISEGGSTDTQYF
>.|TRBJ2-5|.|TRBV7-3
TGTGCCAGCAGCTTATCAGGGTCCCAAGAGACCCAGTACTTC
CASSLSGSQETQYF
>TRBD1|TRBJ2-7|.|TRBV5-1
TGCGCCAGCAGCAAACAGGGGGCGATTAGTTCCTACGAGCAGTACTTC
CASSKQGAISSYEQYF
>.|TRBJ1-1|.|TRBV29-1
TGCAGCGTTGAGGAGGTGGCCGGGACCCTTGGAGCTTTCTTT
CSVEEVAGTLGAFF
>.|TRBJ2-5|once|TRBV7-8
TGTGCCAGCAGCTTAGCGGAAGGTCCCGGGGAGACCCAGTACTTC
CASSLAEGPGETQYF
>.|TRBJ2-7|few|TRBV4-2
TGTGCCAGCAGCCAAGTCAGAGACTCGAACTACGAGCAGTACTTC
CASSQVRDSNYEQYF
>.|TRBJ1-1|.|TRBV5-1
TGCGCCAGCAGCCCCCGGGTCTCCGCGACTGAAGCTTTCTTT
CASSPRVSATEAFF
>.|TRBJ2-1|.|TRBV6-5
TGTGCCAGCAGCCCCTGGGGTTCTGAGCAGTTCTTC
CASSPWGSEQFF
>.|TRBJ2-5|.|TRBV25-1
TGTGCCAGCAGTGAATTTGAAGGGGGGTTTGGCGGAGAGACCCAGTACTTC
CASSEFEGGFGGETQYF
>.|TRBJ2-1|.|TRBV7-2
TGTGCCAGCAGCTTACGGCGGGAAAGCTACAATGAGCAGTTCTTC
CASSLRRESYNEQFF
>.|TRBJ2-1|.|TRBV9
TGTGCCAGCAGCCCTTCTGATGGGGTGGGCTACAATGAGCAGTTCTTC
CASSPSDGVGYNEQFF
>TRBD1|TRBJ1-2|.|TRBV5-1
TGCGCCAGCAGCTTGGAGGGGGCGAGCTATGGCTACACCTTC
CASSLEGASYGYTF
>TRBD1|TRBJ2-1|.|TRBV9
TGTGCCAGCAGCGCAACAGGGGATGTCTACAATGAGCAGTTCTTC
CASSATGDVYNEQFF
>TRBD1|TRBJ1-5|.|TRBV28
TGTGCCAGCAGTGGGTGGACAGGGGGGATTCAGCCCCAGCATTTT
CASSGWTGGIQPQHF
>.|TRBJ2-1|.|TRBV6-5
TGTGCCAGCAGTTACTCCGACAGCTCCTACAATGAGCAGTTCTTC
CASSYSDSSYNEQFF
>TRBD2|TRBJ2-1|.|TRBV5-6
TGTGCCAGCAGCGAGATGGAGTTGCGGGAGGGGGAGCAGTTCTTC
CASSEMELREGEQFF
>TRBD2|TRBJ2-7|.|TRBV14
TGTGCCAGCAGCCGACTAGCGGGCCACGACCCTTACGAGCAGTACTTC
CASSRLAGHDPYEQYF
>.|TRBJ2-7|.|TRBV11-3
TGTGCCAGCAGCTTAGGGGCAAACACCTACGAGCAGTACTTC
CASSLGANTYEQYF
>.|TRBJ1-5|.|TRBV18
TGTGCCAGCTCACCCGGCCCCGGGGGCAATCAGCCCCAGCATTTT
CASSPGPGGNQPQHF
>TRBD2|TRBJ2-1|.|TRBV27
TGTGCCAGCAGTCTCCCTAGCGGGGGATTGTACAATGAGCAGTTCTTC
CASSLPSGGLYNEQFF
>TRBD1|TRBJ1-5|.|TRBV27
TGTGCCAGCAGTCCTCAACAGGGGCGAAATCAGCCCCAGCATTTT
CASSPQQGRNQPQHF
>.|TRBJ1-1|.|TRBV28
TGTGCCAGCAGTCCGACAGCGGGGAGTATGGACACTGAAGCTTTCTTT
CASSPTAGSMDTEAFF
>.|TRBJ2-1|.|TRBV11-2
TGTGCCAGCAGCCGGAACCGGGGAAACAATGAGCAGTTCTTC
CASSRNRGNNEQFF
>TRBD2|TRBJ2-7|.|TRBV2
TGTGCCAGCAGTGACAGTGGACTAGCGGGGCAGAGCTCCTACGAGCAGTACTTC
CASSDSGLAGQSSYEQYF
>.|TRBJ1-5|.|TRBV7-9
TGTGCCAGCAGCTTTGGTTTCGGCAATCAGCCCCAGCATTTT
CASSFGFGNQPQHF
>.|TRBJ1-5|.|TRBV7-2
TGTGCCAGCAGCTCTACAAACCAGCCCCAGCATTTT
CASSSTNQPQHF
>TRBD1|TRBJ2-2|.|TRBV4-3
TGCGCCAGCAGCCAAGGGTCAGGGGGCACCGGGGAGCTGTTTTTT
CASSQGSGGTGELFF
>.|TRBJ2-3|.|TRBV7-9
TGTGCCAGCCCCAGGGACACAGATACGCAGTATTTT
CASPRDTDTQYF
>.|TRBJ2-3|.|TRBV20-1
TGCAGTGCAAGCACAGATACGCAGTATTTT
CSASTDTQYF
>.|TRBJ2-1|.|TRBV7-2
TGTGCCAGCAGCCGTAGCAATGAGCAGTTCTTC
CASSRSNEQFF
>TRBD2|TRBJ2-5|once|TRBV5-1
TGCGCCAGCAACAGAGGACTAGCGGACGAAGAGACCCAGTACTTC
CASNRGLADEETQYF
>.|TRBJ2-7|.|TRBV13
TGTGCCAGCAGCTTAGAAGGCTACGAGCAGTACTTC
CASSLEGYEQYF
>TRBD2|TRBJ2-3|.|TRBV7-8
TGTGCCAGCAGCCCGACTGGGACTAGCGGGAGGCATCCAGATACGCAGTATTTT
CASSPTGTSGRHPDTQYF